This T cell receptor (beta chain) was captured by sequencing in a study of blood T cell repertoires in COVID-19. Whole-study context: Some COVID-19 samples were acute and others convalescent; all came from the United States, Italy and Spain. Nucleic acid was either cDNA or gDNA, and it came from T cells, B-cell-depleted T cells, or PBMCs.

The germline CDR1 and CDR2 sequences are MDHEN and SYDVKM. V gave up 7 bases and J gave up 4 bases, with 22 bases separating them. The CDR3 has 16 amino acids. As originally analysed: The authors estimated nucleated cell counts from reference gene primer amplification. Libraries were prepared by immunoSEQ multiplex PCR; TCRdb keeps only in-frame clonotypes and omits some of them. Clonal size and the V and J genes are those of that table, whereas D and trimming came from the DNA. Of more than 100,000 clones in the sample, less than 90% were seen once. The clonotype was recovered from a man older than 75 with acute or convalescent COVID-19. Specimen: peripheral blood. The gene calls are TRBV28 and TRBJ1-2; tentative D call: TRBD1 (5 bases). The CDR3, as DNA: TGTGCCAGCACCCCTGGGGAGGGGAAGTGGGTCTATGGCTACACCTTC. Translation gives CASTPGEGKWVYGYTF.